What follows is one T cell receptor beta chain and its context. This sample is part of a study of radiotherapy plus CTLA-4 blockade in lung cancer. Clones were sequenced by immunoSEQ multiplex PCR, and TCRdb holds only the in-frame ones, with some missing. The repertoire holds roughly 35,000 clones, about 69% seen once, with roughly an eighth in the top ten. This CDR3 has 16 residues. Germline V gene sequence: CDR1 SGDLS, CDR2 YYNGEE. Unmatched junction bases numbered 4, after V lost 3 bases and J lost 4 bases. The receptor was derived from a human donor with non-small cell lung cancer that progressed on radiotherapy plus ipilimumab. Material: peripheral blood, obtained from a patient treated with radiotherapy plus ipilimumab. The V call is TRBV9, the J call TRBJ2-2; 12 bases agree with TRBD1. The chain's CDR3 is CASSAGTGGPTGELFF. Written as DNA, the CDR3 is TGTGCCAGCAGCGCCGGGACAGGGGGCCCCACCGGGGAGCTGTTTTTT.